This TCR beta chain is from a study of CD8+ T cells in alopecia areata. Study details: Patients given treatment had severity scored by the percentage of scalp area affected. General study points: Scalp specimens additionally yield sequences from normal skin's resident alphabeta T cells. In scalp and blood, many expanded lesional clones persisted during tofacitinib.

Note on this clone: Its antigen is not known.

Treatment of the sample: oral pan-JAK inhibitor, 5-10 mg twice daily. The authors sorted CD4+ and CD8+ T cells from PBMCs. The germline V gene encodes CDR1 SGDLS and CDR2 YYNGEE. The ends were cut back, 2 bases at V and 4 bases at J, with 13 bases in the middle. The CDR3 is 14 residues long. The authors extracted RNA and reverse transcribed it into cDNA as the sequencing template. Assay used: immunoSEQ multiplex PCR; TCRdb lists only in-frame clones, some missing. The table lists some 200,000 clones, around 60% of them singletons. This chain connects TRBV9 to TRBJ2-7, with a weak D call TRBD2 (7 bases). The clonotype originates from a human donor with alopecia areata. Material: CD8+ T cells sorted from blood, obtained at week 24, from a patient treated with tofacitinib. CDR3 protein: CASSVGGQGYEQYF. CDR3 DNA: TGTGCCAGCAGCGTCGGGGGGCAGGGTTACGAGCAGTACTTC.